The 21 T cell receptor beta chains reported below all come from one sample, sequenced in a study of PD-1 blockade in classical Hodgkin lymphoma (dated by TCRdb to the early 2020s). The method behind the library was the immunoSEQ multiplex PCR assay. Imported from immuneACCESS, the table was reduced by TCRdb to in-frame sequences with V and J called. These copies leave out some clones; in studies compared against another copy, an unresolved V gene accounts for under half, and the cause of the remainder is not known. The sample includes 20,000 or so clones, with about 80% observed a single time. The ten largest clonotypes hold less than 9.5% of the sample. In light of the paper, this sample's time point label describes: cycle 4 day 1 (C4D1), after more than five weeks of nivolumab. Every trial patient had relapsed after autologous stem cell transplantation, and cohorts A, B and C differed in prior brentuximab vedotin exposure.

This sample comprised peripheral blood mononuclear cells (PBMCs), obtained before the fourth cycle of nivolumab. These TCRs come from a human donor with classical Hodgkin lymphoma.

The sample holds one count of this clone. CDR3 nucleotide sequence: TGTGCCAGCAGCTTAGTTACACAGGGCTATGGCTACACCTTC. It specifies CASSLVTQGYGYTF. The gene calls are TRBV11-2 and TRBJ1-2; D possibly corresponds to TRBD1 (6 bases). Trimming shortened V by 1 base and J by 4 bases, and 10 bases separated the two germline ends. Germline V gene lookup returns CDR1 SGHAT and CDR2 FQNNGV. The CDR3 has 14 residues.

V is TRBV7-3 and J is TRBJ1-1; 7 bases are shared with TRBD1. Germline CDR1 is SGHTA and CDR2 is FQGTGA. CDR3 length: 13 residues. V lost 5 bases, J lost 3 bases, and 3 bases stayed unmatched. This chain's CDR3 is CASSIRGDTEAFF. The CDR3 region has the DNA TGTGCCAGCAGCATCAGGGGGGACACTGAAGCTTTCTTT.

The J gene is TRBJ1-4, the V gene TRBV5-4, with 7 bases matching TRBD1. CDR3 length: 14 residues. The junction had 3 bases not matched to a gene; V was cut back by 5 bases and J by 2 bases. Germline V CDR1 and CDR2: SGHNT, YYREEE (reference sequence). CDR3 sequence: CASSDRETNEKLFF. DNA of the CDR3: TGTGCCAGCAGTGACAGGGAGACTAATGAAAAACTGTTTTTT. Using reference TRBV5-4 and TRBJ1-4 for the parts outside the CDR3, the full variable domain is ETGVTQSPTHLIKTRGQQVTLRCSSQSGHNTVSWYQQALGQGPQFIFQYYREEENGRGNFPPRFSGLQFPNYSSELNVNALELDDSALYLCASSDRETNEKLFFGSGTQLSVL.

The table lists this clone with a few counts. V gene TRBV5-1 combines with J gene TRBJ1-1; D is ambiguous. The CDR3 is 15 residues long. In germline, CDR1 is SGHRS, CDR2 YFSETQ. V gave up 3 bases and J gave up 1 base, with 13 bases separating them. The CDR3: CASSSPTTGNTEAFF. In DNA, the CDR3 is TGCGCCAGCAGCTCACCAACCACGGGGAACACTGAAGCTTTCTTT.

CDR3 DNA: TGTGCCAGCAGTGTGGATAGGGCCGGGGAGCTGTTTTTT. It translates to CASSVDRAGELFF. The chain joins TRBV2 to TRBJ2-2, with D hard to call. Trimming shortened V by 4 bases and J by 6 bases, and 9 bases separated the two germline ends. Germline V gene sequence: CDR1 SNHLY, CDR2 FYNNEI. The CDR3 has 13 amino acids.

The chain recombines TRBV7-2 with TRBJ2-7; 8 bases match TRBD2. Germline V lookup: CDR1 SGHTA, CDR2 FQGNSA. The CDR3 is made up of 16 amino acids. J was trimmed by 1 base and V by 1 base; bases with no gene match: 6. The CDR3 bases are TGTGCCAGCAGCTTAGTAGGCCTAGCGGGTTCCTACGAGCAGTACTTC. This encodes CASSLVGLAGSYEQYF.

The CDR3 region has the DNA TGTGCCAGCAGCTCAGGGCTCTCTGGAAACACCATATATTTT. Its protein is CASSSGLSGNTIYF. The V and J genes are TRBV7-2 and TRBJ1-3; a possible D gene is TRBD1 (5 bases). Germline assignment: CDR1 SGHTA and CDR2 FQGNSA. Trimming removed 4 bases from V and 0 bases from J, with 7 bases in between. The CDR3 is 14 amino acids.

This clone was counted only a few times. V is TRBV4-1 and J is TRBJ2-7, with 8 positions matching TRBD1. After removal of 1 base from V and 2 bases from J, the junction contained 7 bases not matched to a gene. The CDR3 extends over 16 amino acids. CDR1 is MGHRA and CDR2 is YSYEKL in the germline V gene. CDR3 loop: CASSQGSDRVTYEQYF. CDR3 bases: TGCGCCAGCAGCCAAGGTTCGGACAGGGTAACCTACGAGCAGTACTTC.

The rearrangement joins TRBV28 to TRBJ2-5; no clear D. The CDR3 is 12 residues long. The V end was cut by 7 bases, the J end by 5 bases, with 11 bases between. CDR1 is MDHEN, CDR2 SYDVKM, per germline. DNA for the CDR3: TGTGCCAGCACCCCTAATATGGAGACCCAGTACTTC. Translation gives CASTPNMETQYF.

The CDR3 spells CASSQVLETQYF. The CDR3 nucleotides read TGTGCCAGCAGCCAAGTTTTGGAGACCCAGTACTTC. The V call is TRBV14, the J call TRBJ2-5; D is ambiguous. Germline V gives CDR1 SGHDN, CDR2 FVKESK. CDR3 length: 12 amino acids. Trimming cost V 1 base and J 5 bases, with 5 bases left between them.

The chain links TRBV5-1 to TRBJ2-3, with 9 bases identical to TRBD2. Germline CDR1 reads SGHRS; CDR2 reads YFSETQ. The CDR3 spans 17 residues. The ends lost 0 bases at V and 2 bases at J; junction bases unmatched: 7. The CDR3 bases are TGCGCCAGCAGCTTGGAAGTGGCGGGAGGGCTCACAGATACGCAGTATTTT. It translates to CASSLEVAGGLTDTQYF.

Only a few counts were recorded for this clone. The chain couples TRBV7-7 to TRBJ2-5; D is uncertain. The CDR3 extends over 13 amino acids. Germline V gives CDR1 SSHAT, CDR2 FNYEAQ (reference sequence). V lost 2 bases and J 5 bases, leaving 9 bases between the germline ends. The CDR3 spells CASSLLQFETQYF. The CDR3 nucleotides read TGTGCCAGCAGCTTACTACAGTTCGAGACCCAGTACTTC.

The chain has TRBV7-2 and TRBJ2-2; TRBD2 agrees at 8 bases. Germline CDR1 is SGHTA and CDR2 is FQGNSA. The length of the CDR3 is 14 residues. V was clipped by 4 bases and J by 4 bases; unmatched bases: 2. CDR3 protein: CASSYRGGTGELFF. The CDR3 DNA is TGTGCCAGCAGCTACCGGGGGGGCACCGGGGAGCTGTTTTTT.

V gene TRBV5-8 combines with J gene TRBJ1-3, with TRBD1 matching over 8 bases. The V segment lost 0 bases and the J segment 4 bases; nucleotides outside the gene matches: 3. CDR1 and CDR2 (germline): SGHTS, YDEGEE. CDR3 length: 15 amino acids. The CDR3 sequence is CASSLGQGTGNTIYF. The CDR3 nucleotides are TGTGCCAGCAGCTTGGGACAGGGGACAGGAAACACCATATATTTT.

This clone was detected once. V gene TRBV5-1 combines with J gene TRBJ2-7; the D gene is possibly TRBD1 (6 bases). This CDR3 has 13 amino acids. V lost 4 bases to trimming and J lost 3 bases, with 11 bases between them. The germline V gene encodes CDR1 SGHRS and CDR2 YFSETQ. The CDR3 loop reads CASSMGHNYEQYF. The CDR3 bases are TGCGCCAGCAGCATGGGACACAACTACGAGCAGTACTTC.

This clone was seen just once. The V call is TRBV7-9, the J call TRBJ2-7, with 9 positions matching TRBD1. V was pared by 5 bases and J by 2 bases, with 4 bases of the junction left unmatched. CDR3 length: 14 amino acids. The germline V gene has CDR1 SEHNR and CDR2 FQNEAQ (reference sequence). CDR3 bases: TGTGCCAGCAGCAAAAGGGACAGGGCCTACGAGCAGTACTTC. It is translated as CASSKRDRAYEQYF.

The V call is TRBV28, the J call TRBJ2-5; TRBD2 is a possible D gene (5 bases). Trimming stripped 5 bases from V and 5 bases from J, with 15 bases between. The CDR3 length is 14 residues. Germline-derived CDR1 and CDR2 are MDHEN and SYDVKM. Written as DNA, the CDR3 is TGTGCCAGCAGTGACCTCGGAGGATGGGAGACCCAGTACTTC. Translating gives CASSDLGGWETQYF.

The J gene is TRBJ2-7, the V gene TRBV11-1; 8 bases agree with TRBD2. Germline values: CDR1 SGHAT, CDR2 FQDESV (reference sequence). The CDR3 sequence is 16 residues long. The trim removed 5 bases at V and 4 bases at J, leaving 13 bases unmatched. This CDR3 reads CASSTRGGGLPYEQYF. The DNA of the CDR3 is TGTGCCAGCAGCACCCGGGGGGGTGGACTACCTTACGAGCAGTACTTC.

The chain combines TRBV30 with TRBJ1-1; the D is unclear. CDR1 is GTSNPN, CDR2 SVGIG, per germline (reference sequence). Trimming took 0 bases from V and 3 from J, leaving 17 bases between them. The CDR3 sequence is 16 residues long. CDR3 bases: TGTGCCTGGAGTGTAAGTAGGATCAGACCCTACACTGAAGCTTTCTTT. Translating gives CAWSVSRIRPYTEAFF.

The rearrangement links TRBV7-2 to TRBJ1-3; D is uncertain. The CDR3 contains 15 residues. The germline V gene has CDR1 SGHTA and CDR2 FQGNSA. Trimming pared 3 bases from V and 8 bases from J, leaving 17 bases between. The CDR3 reads CASSFRVSSSDTIYF. The CDR3 bases are TGTGCCAGCAGCTTTCGAGTCAGCTCTTCCGACACCATATATTTT.

The chain combines TRBV23-1 with TRBJ2-5, with 7 bases that match TRBD1. TRBV23-1 is placed among ORFs of uncertain function. With V trimmed by 6 bases and J by 1 base, 14 bases remained unmatched. The CDR3 length is 17 residues. CDR3 protein: CASRKTGKEAFQETQYF. The DNA for the CDR3 is TGCGCCAGCAGGAAGACAGGGAAGGAGGCTTTCCAAGAGACCCAGTACTTC.